What follows is one TCR beta chain and its context. The sample comes from a study of blood T cell repertoires in COVID-19. Study information: The United States, Italy and Spain provided the acute and convalescent COVID-19 samples. T cells, B-cell-depleted T cells, or PBMCs provided the cDNA or gDNA that served as material.

In the source study's methods: From reference gene primer amplification, estimates of nucleated cell counts were derived. Clones were sequenced by immunoSEQ multiplex PCR, and TCRdb holds only the in-frame ones, with some missing. That table is the source of V, J and clone size, and D and trimming were worked out from the DNA. The data contain about 100,000 clones, about 85% of them singletons. The CDR3 is 14 amino acids. V was cut by 1 base and J by 0 bases, with 4 bases left in between. Germline CDR1 is MNHNS and CDR2 is SASEGT. Sequenced: peripheral blood. The chain uses TRBV6-1 and TRBJ1-3; D is undetermined. The receptor's source is a human donor in a cohort sampled during active COVID-19. DNA for the CDR3: TGTGCCAGCAGTGAAGTAGACTCTGGAAACACCATATATTTT. Translated, it gives CASSEVDSGNTIYF.